One sample yielded the 8 T cell receptor beta chains listed below, sequenced in a study of long-term antiretroviral therapy in people with HIV. Version v3.0 of the immunoSEQ assay ran at survey level. Here immunoSEQ multiplex PCR was the method, and the copy in TCRdb shows in-frame clones only, minus some. The table shows 18,000 or so clones, with roughly 78% occurring only once. Specimen: unsorted PBMCs, collected at the start of antiretroviral therapy, before treatment. These receptor sequences come from a woman aged 40-49 years with HIV.

The chain uses TRBV18 and TRBJ1-2, with 9 bases that match TRBD1. This CDR3 is 15 amino acids long. V was pared by 6 bases and J by 2 bases, with 7 bases of the junction left unmatched. CDR1 is KGHSH and CDR2 is LQKENI in the germline V gene. The CDR3 bases are TGTGCCAGCTCCCTGGACAGGGGAGGAAACTATGGCTACACCTTC. It is translated as CASSLDRGGNYGYTF.

This sequence joins TRBV5-1 and TRBJ2-7; D unclear. Trimming left V 5 bases short and J 6 bases short, with 15 bases between. CDR1 is SGHRS, CDR2 YFSETQ, per germline. CDR3 size: 13 residues. CDR3 loop: CASSLNTETEQYF. The CDR3 coding sequence is TGCGCCAGCAGTCTAAACACCGAAACCGAGCAGTACTTC. The whole variable domain, filled in from reference TRBV5-1 and TRBJ2-7, reads KAGVTQTPRYLIKTRGQQVTLSCSPISGHRSVSWYQQTPGQGLQFLFEYFSETQRNKGNFPGRFSGRQFSNSRSEMNVSTLELGDSALYLCASSLNTETEQYFGPGTRLTVT.

The chain carries TRBV18 and TRBJ2-1; D is unclear. This CDR3 is built from 12 residues. CDR1 and CDR2 from the germline V gene are KGHSH and LQKENI. V lost 6 bases and J 5 bases, leaving 8 bases between the germline ends. DNA of the CDR3: TGTGCCAGCTCCCCAGCGCACAATGAGCAGTTCTTC. Amino acid sequence: CASSPAHNEQFF. Drawing the rest from reference TRBV18 and TRBJ2-1, the complete variable domain is NAGVMQNPRHLVRRRGQEARLRCSPMKGHSHVYWYRQLPEEGLKFMVYLQKENIIDESGMPKERFSAEFPKEGPSILRIQQVVRGDSAAYFCASSPAHNEQFFGPGTRLTVL.

A few counts support this clone. The chain recombines TRBV6-5 with TRBJ1-2; no firm D call. The CDR3 sequence is 13 residues long. Germline CDR1 and CDR2: MNHEY and SVGAGI. The germline V and J ends were trimmed by 11 bases and 8 bases, with 21 bases remaining between them. The CDR3 is CAGSNGRGGGYTF. CDR3 sequence (DNA): TGTGCCGGTAGTAATGGTAGAGGTGGAGGCTACACCTTC.

The gene calls are TRBV7-2 and TRBJ2-7, with D possibly being TRBD2 (6 bases). V gave up 5 bases and J gave up 3 bases, with 17 bases separating them. Germline V gene sequence: CDR1 SGHTA, CDR2 FQGNSA. The CDR3 runs 15 residues. Here the CDR3 reads CASSPSGGAGYEQYF. The CDR3 DNA is TGTGCCAGCAGCCCCTCCGGCGGGGCGGGCTACGAGCAGTACTTC.

This chain joins TRBV10-1 and TRBJ1-6, with 9 bases matching TRBD1. Germline V lookup: CDR1 WNHNN, CDR2 SYGVQD (reference sequence). V was pared by 6 bases and J by 9 bases, with 21 bases of the junction left unmatched. The CDR3 is made up of 19 amino acids. The DNA for the CDR3 is TGCGCCAGCAGCAAAACCGACCCTGGGACAGGGATTGGTACTTCACCCCTCCACTTT. Translating it yields CASSKTDPGTGIGTSPLHF.

This clone occurred once. This CDR3 is CASRTRATNEKLFF. Written as DNA, the CDR3 is TGCGCCAGCAGGACAAGGGCAACTAATGAAAAACTGTTTTTT. J is TRBJ1-4 and V is TRBV10-1; no reliable D call. The CDR3 is 14 residues long. CDR1 WNHNN and CDR2 SYGVQD come from the germline V gene (reference sequence). Deletions cut 6 bases from V and 0 bases from J, with 8 bases between.

The gene calls are TRBV9 and TRBJ1-4, with 7 bases that match TRBD1. The CDR3 totals 14 residues. Losses at the gene ends were 6 bases for V and 4 bases for J; bases not matched to a gene: 6. The germline V gene has CDR1 SGDLS and CDR2 YYNGEE. In nucleotides, the CDR3 is TGTGCCAGCAACCGGGACAGCCGTAATGAAAAACTGTTTTTT. This encodes CASNRDSRNEKLFF.